This T cell receptor beta chain was found in a study of read filtering for tumor transcriptome and immune sequencing. Study in general: Mean patient age was roughly 66 years, range about 45 to 85; roughly 18 male, roughly 14 female. R-ISS stage counts were fewer than ten for I, about 15 for II, 7 for III. Transcriptome libraries were built from DNase-treated RNA.

The library was built from about 0.4 ug RNA with molecular barcoded adaptors for alpha/delta and beta/gamma chains. TCRdb fed the reads into MiXCR, producing one record per CDR3 protein. The sample contains 45,000 to 50,000 distinct CDR3 sequences, roughly 12% of which appear only once. Study results and caveats: Dropping single-read clonotypes raised IR-seq and RNA-seq shared-clonotype correlation.

This clonotype was counted ten times or more. Its specificity is unknown. This clonotype was sampled from a donor at least 40 years old with multiple myeloma. The sequenced sample was a population of CD138-negative cells sorted from bone marrow.

The CDR3 sequence is CASSSAPGANVLTF. The CDR3 bases are TGCGCCAGCAGCTCGGCCCCTGGGGCCAACGTCCTGACTTTC. The gene calls are TRBV5-1 and TRBJ2-6; D not certain. Between the trimmed V and J ends, which lost 3 bases and 2 bases, there was a span of 6 bases. Germline loops: CDR1 SGHRS, CDR2 YFSETQ. The CDR3 runs to 14 residues.